Listed here is a single T cell receptor (beta chain). Its antigen is undetermined. The data derive from a study of T cell responses to AZD1222 COVID-19 vaccine. Repertoires were generated with immunoSEQ multiplex PCR, while TCRdb's copy carries only in-frame clones and drops some. The table shows 95,000 to 150,000 clones, with around nine tenths occurring only once. Findings and caveats of the study: Without day 14 samples, only post-peak T cell repertoires were studied.

The germline CDR1 and CDR2 sequences are LNHDA and SQIVND (reference sequence). The CDR3 is 17 amino acids. V lost 8 bases and J 8 bases, leaving 30 bases between the germline ends. The starting material was peripheral blood, obtained on day 0 of AZD1222 vaccination. The TCR was taken from an adult in good health. This sequence joins TRBV19 and TRBJ1-2; D call uncertain. Here the CDR3 DNA reads TGTGCCAGTGGCCACGGGCAGCCCGGGGTGGGCTCCTACGGCTACACCTTC. This sequence encodes CASGHGQPGVGSYGYTF.